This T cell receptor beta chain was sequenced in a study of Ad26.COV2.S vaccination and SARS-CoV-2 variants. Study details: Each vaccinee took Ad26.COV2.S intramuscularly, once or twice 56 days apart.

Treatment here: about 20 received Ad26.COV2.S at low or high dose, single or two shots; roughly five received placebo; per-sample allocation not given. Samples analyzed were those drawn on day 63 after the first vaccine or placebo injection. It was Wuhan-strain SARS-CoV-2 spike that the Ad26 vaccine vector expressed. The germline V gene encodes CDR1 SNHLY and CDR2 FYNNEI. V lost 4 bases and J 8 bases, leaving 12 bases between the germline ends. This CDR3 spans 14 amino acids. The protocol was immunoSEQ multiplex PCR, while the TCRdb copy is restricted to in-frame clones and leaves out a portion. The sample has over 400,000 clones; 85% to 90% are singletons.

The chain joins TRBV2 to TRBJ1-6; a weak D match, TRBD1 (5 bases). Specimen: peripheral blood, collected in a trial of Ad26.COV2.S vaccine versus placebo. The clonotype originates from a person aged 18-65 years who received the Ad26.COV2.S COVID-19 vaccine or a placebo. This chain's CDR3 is CASSVGQGDSPLHF. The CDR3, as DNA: TGTGCCAGCAGTGTTGGTCAGGGTGATTCACCCCTCCACTTT.